This record concerns one TCR beta chain sequence. CDR1 is MGHRA, CDR2 YSYEKL, per germline. The germline V and J ends were trimmed by 0 bases and 8 bases, with 13 bases remaining between them. The CDR3 is 14 amino acids. Sequencing was performed with immunoSEQ multiplex PCR; in TCRdb, only in-frame clones are kept and a portion is missing. The data show about 60,000 clones, with roughly nine tenths seen just once and about 6.8% held by the top ten. These data originate in a study of blood T cell repertoires in COVID-19. The material sequenced was peripheral blood. The chain couples TRBV4-1 to TRBJ1-2, with D uncertain. The receptor was isolated from a human donor in a cohort sampled during active COVID-19. CDR3 DNA: TGCGCCAGCAGCCAAGAAGATGGCGGAGGAGGCTACACCTTC. Its translation: CASSQEDGGGGYTF.